The 31 T cell receptor beta chains in this list originate from one sample, sequenced in a study of blood T cell repertoires in COVID-19. Generated by immunoSEQ multiplex PCR, the TCRdb table keeps only in-frame clones and is missing some. The profile shows about 210,000 clones, about 88% of them singletons. Sequenced: peripheral blood. The receptors come from a woman in her forties with acute or convalescent COVID-19.

The sample holds one count of this clone. The rearrangement joins TRBV13 to TRBJ1-3, with 9 bases that match TRBD1. V shed 5 bases, J shed 7 bases, and the junction held 15 bases outside the gene matches. The CDR3 is made up of 17 amino acids. Germline lookup yields CDR1 PRHDT and CDR2 FYEKMQ (reference sequence). CDR3: CASSPGQGSLWSNTIYF. In DNA form, the CDR3 reads TGTGCCAGCAGCCCGGGACAGGGATCTCTTTGGAGCAACACCATATATTTT. The whole variable domain, remainder taken from reference TRBV13 and TRBJ1-3, is AAGVIQSPRHLIKEKRETATLKCYPIPRHDTVYWYQQGPGQDPQFLISFYEKMQSDKGSIPDRFSAQQFSDYHSELNMSSLELGDSALYFCASSPGQGSLWSNTIYFGEGSWLTVV.

The chain links TRBV6-1 to TRBJ1-3, with TRBD1 identical over 7 bases. The CDR3 covers 15 residues. Unmatched junction bases numbered 2, after V lost 1 base and J lost 2 bases. CDR1 and CDR2 from the germline V gene are MNHNS and SASEGT. CDR3 DNA: TGTGCCAGCAGTGAAGTACAGGGGACTGGAAACACCATATATTTT. Protein sequence: CASSEVQGTGNTIYF.

The rearrangement joins TRBV30 to TRBJ2-2; D gene ambiguous. Trimming took 0 bases from V and 5 from J, leaving 7 bases between them. CDR1 and CDR2 from the germline V gene are GTSNPN and SVGIG (reference sequence). The CDR3 has 13 amino acids. The CDR3 sequence is CAWSVLSTGELFF. CDR3 bases: TGTGCCTGGAGTGTACTGAGTACCGGGGAGCTGTTTTTT.

The CDR3 nucleotides are TGTGCCAGCAGTTCCATGGCAGGGCCGGTGGGCGGCTACACCTTC. Amino acid sequence: CASSSMAGPVGGYTF. This chain uses TRBV6-2 or TRBV6-3 with TRBJ1-2, with D perhaps TRBD1 (5 bases). The ends were cut back, 4 bases at V and 8 bases at J, with 20 bases in the middle. The CDR3 sequence is 15 residues long. The V gene's germline CDR1 is MNHEY and CDR2 SVGEGT.

A few counts support this clone. The chain employs TRBV25-1 and TRBJ1-2, with D possibly matching TRBD1 (5 bases). The CDR3 consists of 14 residues. The germline V gene encodes CDR1 MGHDK and CDR2 SYGVNS. The germline V and J ends were trimmed by 3 bases and 8 bases, with 16 bases remaining between them. In DNA, the CDR3 is TGTGCCAGCAGTGACGAGTGGGGGGAGGACGGCTACACCTTC. This gives the protein CASSDEWGEDGYTF.

The rearrangement joins TRBV2 to TRBJ2-3, with 8 nucleotides matching TRBD1. This CDR3 contains 17 residues. J gave up 2 bases and V 7 bases, and 14 bases lay outside the gene matches. Germline loops: CDR1 SNHLY, CDR2 FYNNEI. The CDR3 spells CASNRGQGWRATDTQYF. Written as DNA, the CDR3 is TGTGCCAGCAATCGCGGACAGGGATGGAGGGCCACAGATACGCAGTATTTT.

This clone has a single count. The gene calls are TRBV7-2 and TRBJ2-5, with unresolved D. CDR1 and CDR2 from the germline V gene are SGHTA and FQGNSA. The CDR3 has 14 residues. V lost 6 bases, J lost 1 base, and 12 bases lay in between. In DNA form, the CDR3 reads TGTGCCAGCAGTACAATACCGTTCCAAGAGACCCAGTACTTC. It translates to CASSTIPFQETQYF.

V usage is TRBV18 and J usage is TRBJ1-2; D possibly corresponds to TRBD1 (5 bases). The CDR3 sequence is 15 residues long. Germline V gives CDR1 KGHSH, CDR2 LQKENI. Trimming stripped 0 bases from V and 6 bases from J, with 14 bases between. This CDR3 reads CASSPPQGLGNGYTF. The CDR3, as DNA: TGTGCCAGCTCACCACCGCAGGGATTAGGCAATGGCTACACCTTC.

The V call is TRBV2, the J call TRBJ1-5, with D tentatively TRBD1 (5 bases). Trimming cost V 3 bases and J 5 bases, with 14 bases left between them. There are 15 residues in the CDR3. Germline loops: CDR1 SNHLY, CDR2 FYNNEI. CDR3 DNA: TGTGCCAGCAGTGAGTCGGACACTTTATATCAGCCCCAGCATTTT. Translated: CASSESDTLYQPQHF. Full variable domain (outside the CDR3, taken from reference TRBV2 and TRBJ1-5): EPEVTQTPSHQVTQMGQEVILRCVPISNHLYFYWYRQILGQKVEFLVSFYNNEISEKSEIFDDQFSVERPDGSNFTLKIRSTKLEDSAMYFCASSESDTLYQPQHFGDGTRLSIL.

In this sample, this clone turned up once. The chain joins TRBV7-2 to TRBJ2-7; D might be TRBD1 (6 bases). The ends were cut back, 3 bases at V and 0 bases at J, with 12 bases in the middle. This CDR3 contains 15 residues. Germline CDR1 and CDR2: SGHTA and FQGNSA. CDR3 amino acids: CASSLAAGVSYEQYV. In nucleotides, the CDR3 is TGTGCCAGCAGCTTGGCGGCAGGGGTCTCCTACGAGCAGTACGTC.

The rearrangement joins TRBV27 to TRBJ2-7; D is possibly TRBD2 (5 bases). CDR3 size: 14 residues. CDR1 and CDR2 from the germline V gene are MNHEY and SMNVEV (reference sequence). Trimming took 5 bases from V and 5 from J, leaving 16 bases between them. The CDR3 DNA is TGTGCCAGCAGTCCCCTCGGCGGGTCAGACGAGCAGTACGTC. It yields the protein CASSPLGGSDEQYV.

The chain is built from TRBV7-9 and TRBJ2-3, with 10 bases aligning to TRBD2. J was trimmed by 0 bases and V by 8 bases; bases with no gene match: 5. This CDR3 comprises 15 residues. CDR1 is SEHNR, CDR2 FQNEAQ, per germline (reference sequence). For the CDR3, the DNA is TGTGCCAGCCTCTTTAGCGGGGGGAGCACAGATACGCAGTATTTT. Its translation is CASLFSGGSTDTQYF. Combining the CDR3 with reference TRBV7-9 and TRBJ2-3 gives the whole variable domain DTGVSQNPRHKITKRGQNVTFRCDPISEHNRLYWYRQTLGQGPEFLTYFQNEAQLEKSRLLSDRFSAERPKGSFSTLEIQRTEQGDSAMYLCASLFSGGSTDTQYFGPGTRLTVL.

The count of this clone is one. The chain joins TRBV18 to TRBJ1-1, with D tentatively TRBD1 (5 bases). The length of the CDR3 is 15 residues. Germline CDR1 is KGHSH and CDR2 is LQKENI. Trimming left V 0 bases short and J 4 bases short, with 12 bases between. DNA of the CDR3: TGTGCCAGCTCACCACCGTTTGGGGGGGGCACTGAAGCTTTCTTT. Translated: CASSPPFGGGTEAFF.

The V gene is TRBV18, the J gene TRBJ1-2; 8 bases map to TRBD1. Germline CDR1 is KGHSH and CDR2 is LQKENI. Trimming at V came to 3 bases and at J to 5 bases, leaving 11 bases not matched to a gene. The CDR3 is made up of 16 amino acids. In nucleotides, the CDR3 is TGTGCCAGCTCACCTACGATTGGACAGGGAGGATATGGCTACACCTTC. It is translated as CASSPTIGQGGYGYTF.

This clone was observed a single time. The chain is built from TRBV19 and TRBJ2-3; D gene ambiguous. In germline, CDR1 is LNHDA, CDR2 SQIVND (reference sequence). The V end was cut by 7 bases, the J end by 1 base, with 12 bases between. This CDR3 is 14 amino acids long. The DNA for the CDR3 is TGTGCCAGTACGTCCCCCGAGGGCACAGATACGCAGTATTTT. Protein: CASTSPEGTDTQYF.

A few counts support this clone. The chain uses TRBV3-1 (or the pseudogene TRBV3-2) and TRBJ1-1, with 8 nucleotides matching TRBD1. There are 17 residues in the CDR3. The ends lost 4 bases at V and 0 bases at J; junction bases unmatched: 10. Germline CDR1 is LGHDT and CDR2 is YNNKEL (reference sequence). CDR3 amino acids: CASSPHGQGTMNTEAFF. CDR3 DNA sequence: TGTGCCAGCAGCCCCCACGGACAGGGAACCATGAACACTGAAGCTTTCTTT.

V usage is TRBV10-3 and J usage is TRBJ1-4, with no clear D. The CDR3 extends over 15 amino acids. Germline-derived CDR1 and CDR2 are ENHRY and SYGVKD. V was shortened by 11 bases and J by 3 bases, with 19 bases between the two germline ends. This CDR3 reads CASRRGNSPNEKLFF. Here the CDR3 DNA reads TGTGCCTCCCGCCGGGGAAACAGTCCTAATGAAAAACTGTTTTTT.

This sequence joins TRBV5-1 and TRBJ2-3; D is possibly TRBD1 (7 bases). The CDR3 runs to 15 residues. Germline V gene lookup returns CDR1 SGHRS and CDR2 YFSETQ. Between the trimmed V and J ends, which lost 4 bases and 4 bases, there was a span of 16 bases. The CDR3 protein is CASSLLRGAADTQYF. The DNA for the CDR3 is TGCGCCAGCAGCCTACTCAGGGGGGCGGCAGATACGCAGTATTTT.

This clone was detected only a few times. The chain recombines TRBV6-4 with TRBJ1-5; D remains unclear. Trimming stripped 2 bases from V and 4 bases from J, with 6 bases between. The CDR3 extends over 13 amino acids. Germline values: CDR1 MRHNA, CDR2 SNTAGT. CDR3 sequence (DNA): TGTGCCAGCAGTGACGGGCAGAATCAGCCCCAGCATTTT. Translation gives CASSDGQNQPQHF.

The V and J genes are TRBV10-3 and TRBJ2-1; D is possibly TRBD2 (6 bases). Germline V gives CDR1 ENHRY, CDR2 SYGVKD. The CDR3 length is 13 residues. Trimming pared 10 bases from V and 4 bases from J, leaving 14 bases between. The CDR3 nucleotides read TGTGCCACTCGACTAGATACGTACAATGAGCAGTTCTTC. As protein: CATRLDTYNEQFF.

The chain combines TRBV9 with TRBJ1-1; TRBD1 matches at 8 bases. Trimming at V came to 2 bases and at J to 9 bases, leaving 6 bases not matched to a gene. Germline lookup yields CDR1 SGDLS and CDR2 YYNGEE. CDR3 size: 13 residues. The CDR3 DNA reads as TGTGCCAGCAGCGTTGGGACAGGAGTAAAAGCTTTCTTT. Its translation is CASSVGTGVKAFF.

This clone was seen a single time. The chain employs TRBV7-2 and TRBJ1-5; D is undetermined. Germline CDR1 reads SGHTA; CDR2 reads FQGNSA. V shed 5 bases and J shed 6 bases, with 14 bases lying between them. The CDR3 contains 14 residues. The CDR3 here is CASSPYMAGQPQHF. The CDR3 bases are TGTGCCAGCAGCCCCTACATGGCAGGTCAGCCCCAGCATTTT.

The chain uses TRBV12-3 or TRBV12-4 and TRBJ1-4; 8 bases match TRBD1. The junction had 6 bases not matched to a gene; V was cut back by 8 bases and J by 7 bases. This CDR3 has 13 residues. CDR3 amino acids: CASGDRGFEKLFF. Written as DNA, the CDR3 is TGTGCCAGCGGCGACAGGGGATTTGAAAAACTGTTTTTT.

A few counts support this clone. The rearrangement uses TRBV5-4 and TRBJ2-7; TRBD1 matches 10 bases. The V and J ends lost 3 bases and 2 bases, in that order; junction bases with no gene match: 2. CDR1 and CDR2 (germline): SGHNT, YYREEE (reference sequence). The CDR3 spans 14 residues. In nucleotides, the CDR3 is TGTGCCAGCAGCTCGGGACAGGGGACCTACGAGCAGTACGTC. Amino acids: CASSSGQGTYEQYV.

About this clone itself: Other nucleotide sequences in the sample specify the same CDR3. The V gene is TRBV3-1 (or the pseudogene TRBV3-2), the J gene TRBJ2-5, with 7 bases identical to TRBD1. Trimming at V came to 5 bases and at J to 2 bases, leaving 2 bases not matched to a gene. The V gene's germline CDR1 is LGHDT and CDR2 YNNKEL (reference sequence). This CDR3 is built from 13 residues. The CDR3 DNA reads TGTGCCAGCAGCTACAGGGGACAAGAGACCCAGTACTTC. Amino acids: CASSYRGQETQYF.

In this sample, this clone turned up once. The chain couples TRBV2 to TRBJ2-2, with 7 bases matching TRBD1. CDR1 is SNHLY and CDR2 is FYNNEI in the germline V gene. This CDR3 is built from 16 residues. V dropped 8 bases and J dropped 1; count of bases not matched to a gene: 10. CDR3 nucleotide sequence: TGTGCCAGCTCGAGCATAGGGGGCGTGAACACCGGGGAGCTGTTTTTT. It codes for CASSSIGGVNTGELFF. Together with reference TRBV2 and TRBJ2-2, the CDR3 gives the full variable domain: EPEVTQTPSHQVTQMGQEVILRCVPISNHLYFYWYRQILGQKVEFLVSFYNNEISEKSEIFDDQFSVERPDGSNFTLKIRSTKLEDSAMYFCASSSIGGVNTGELFFGEGSRLTVL.

This chain connects TRBV5-4 to TRBJ2-1; D possibly corresponds to TRBD2 (5 bases). Germline lookup yields CDR1 SGHNT and CDR2 YYREEE (reference sequence). Trimming took off 4 bases at V and 7 bases at J, with 12 bases between the two ends. The CDR3 spans 13 residues. As DNA, the CDR3 is TGTGCCAGCAGCCACGGACCGGGGAATGAGCAGTTCTTC. Its protein product is CASSHGPGNEQFF. Full variable domain (missing parts from reference TRBV5-4 and TRBJ2-1): ETGVTQSPTHLIKTRGQQVTLRCSSQSGHNTVSWYQQALGQGPQFIFQYYREEENGRGNFPPRFSGLQFPNYSSELNVNALELDDSALYLCASSHGPGNEQFFGPGTRLTVL.

This clone was recorded once. The chain uses TRBV5-8 and TRBJ1-4; 9 bases agree with TRBD1. Germline loops: CDR1 SGHTS, CDR2 YDEGEE. The V gene end was trimmed by 4 bases and the J gene end by 7 bases; junction bases not matched to a gene: 8. The CDR3 covers 15 residues. The CDR3 region is CASSTTDRGGEKLFF. CDR3 DNA sequence: TGTGCCAGCAGCACGACGGACAGGGGTGGTGAAAAACTGTTTTTT.

This clone was detected ten times or more. The J gene is TRBJ1-2, the V gene TRBV3-1 (or the pseudogene TRBV3-2), with a weak D call TRBD1 (6 bases). V lost 2 bases and J lost 4, with 17 bases in between. Germline V gives CDR1 LGHDT, CDR2 YNNKEL (reference sequence). The CDR3 is made up of 16 amino acids. The CDR3, as DNA: TGTGCCAGCAGCCAACCCTACCGACAGGCCGGCTATGGCTACACCTTC. Its protein is CASSQPYRQAGYGYTF.

This clone was found once. CDR3: CASSRTGSSYEQYV. The CDR3 DNA sequence: TGTGCCAGCTCTAGGACAGGGAGCTCCTACGAGCAGTACGTC. The genes are TRBV18 and TRBJ2-7; TRBD1 aligns across 8 bases. This CDR3 comprises 14 residues. V lost 6 bases and J lost 0; bases outside the gene matches: 4. Germline CDR1 KGHSH, CDR2 LQKENI.

This chain connects TRBV4-1 to TRBJ2-1; TRBD1 aligns across 7 bases. The CDR3 spans 13 residues. V lost 1 base and J lost 8; bases outside the gene matches: 2. Germline CDR1 reads MGHRA; CDR2 reads YSYEKL. For the CDR3, the DNA is TGCGCCAGCAGCCAAGTAGGGGGCGATGAGCAGTTCTTC. Translation gives CASSQVGGDEQFF.